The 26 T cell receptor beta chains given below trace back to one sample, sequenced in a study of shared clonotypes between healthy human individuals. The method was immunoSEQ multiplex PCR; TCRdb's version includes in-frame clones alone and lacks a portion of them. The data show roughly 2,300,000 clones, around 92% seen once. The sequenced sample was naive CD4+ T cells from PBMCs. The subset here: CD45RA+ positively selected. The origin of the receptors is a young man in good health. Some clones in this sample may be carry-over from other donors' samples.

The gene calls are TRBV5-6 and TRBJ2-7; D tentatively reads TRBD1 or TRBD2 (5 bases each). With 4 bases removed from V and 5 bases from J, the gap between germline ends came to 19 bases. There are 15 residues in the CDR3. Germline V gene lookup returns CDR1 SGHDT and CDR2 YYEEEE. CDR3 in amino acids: CASSIRRDRLDEQYF. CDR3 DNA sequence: TGTGCCAGCAGCATACGCAGGGACCGACTGGACGAGCAGTACTTC.

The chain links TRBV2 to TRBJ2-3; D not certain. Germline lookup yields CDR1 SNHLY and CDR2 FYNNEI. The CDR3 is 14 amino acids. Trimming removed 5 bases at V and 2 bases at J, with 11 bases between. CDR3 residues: CASSTSAYTDTQYF. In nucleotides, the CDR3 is TGTGCCAGCAGTACCAGCGCATACACAGATACGCAGTATTTT.

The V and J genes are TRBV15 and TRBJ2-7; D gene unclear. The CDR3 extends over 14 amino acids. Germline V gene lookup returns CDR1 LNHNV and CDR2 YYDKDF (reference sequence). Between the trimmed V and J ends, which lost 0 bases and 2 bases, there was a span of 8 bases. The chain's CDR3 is CATSRDRYTYEQYF. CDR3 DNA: TGTGCCACCAGCAGAGATCGTTATACCTACGAGCAGTACTTC. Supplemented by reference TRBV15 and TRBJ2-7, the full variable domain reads DAMVIQNPRYQVTQFGKPVTLSCSQTLNHNVMYWYQQKSSQAPKLLFHYYDKDFNNEADTPDNFQSRRPNTSFCFLDIRSPGLGDTAMYLCATSRDRYTYEQYFGPGTRLTVT.

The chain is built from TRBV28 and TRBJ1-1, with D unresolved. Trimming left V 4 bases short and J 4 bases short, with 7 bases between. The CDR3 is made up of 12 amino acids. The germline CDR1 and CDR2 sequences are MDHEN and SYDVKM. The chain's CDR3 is CASSSSPTEAFF. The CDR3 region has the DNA TGTGCCAGCAGTTCCTCCCCCACTGAAGCTTTCTTT.

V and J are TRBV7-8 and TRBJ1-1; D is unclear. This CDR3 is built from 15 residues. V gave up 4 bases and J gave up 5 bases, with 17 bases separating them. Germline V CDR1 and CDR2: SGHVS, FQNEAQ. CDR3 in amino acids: CASSSISSGRTEAFF. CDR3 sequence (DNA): TGTGCCAGCAGCTCGATTTCGAGTGGAAGGACTGAAGCTTTCTTT. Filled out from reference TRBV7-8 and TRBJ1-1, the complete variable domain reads GAGVSQSPRYKVAKRGQDVALRCDPISGHVSLFWYQQALGQGPEFLTYFQNEAQLDKSGLPSDRFFAERPEGSVSTLKIQRTQQEDSAVYLCASSSISSGRTEAFFGQGTRLTVV.

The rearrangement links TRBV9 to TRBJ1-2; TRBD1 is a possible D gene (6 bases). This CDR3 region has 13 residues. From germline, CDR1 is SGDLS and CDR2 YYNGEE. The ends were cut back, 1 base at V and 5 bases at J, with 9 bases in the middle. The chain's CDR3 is CASSVKQGYGYTF. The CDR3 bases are TGTGCCAGCAGCGTAAAGCAGGGGTATGGCTACACCTTC.

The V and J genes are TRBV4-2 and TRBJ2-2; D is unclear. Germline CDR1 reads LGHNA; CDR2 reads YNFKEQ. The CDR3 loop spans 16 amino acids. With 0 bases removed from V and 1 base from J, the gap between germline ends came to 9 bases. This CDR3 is CASSQDTALNTGELFF. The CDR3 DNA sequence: TGTGCCAGCAGCCAAGATACGGCTCTGAACACCGGGGAGCTGTTTTTT.

The CDR3 protein is CSANRGSNTEAFF. In DNA form, the CDR3 reads TGCAGCGCAAACAGGGGGTCCAACACTGAAGCTTTCTTT. The J gene is TRBJ1-1, the V gene TRBV29-1; 8 bases align to TRBD1. The CDR3 length is 13 residues. V lost 7 bases to trimming and J lost 2 bases; unmatched junction nucleotides: 6. The V gene's germline CDR1 is SQVTM and CDR2 ANQGSEA.

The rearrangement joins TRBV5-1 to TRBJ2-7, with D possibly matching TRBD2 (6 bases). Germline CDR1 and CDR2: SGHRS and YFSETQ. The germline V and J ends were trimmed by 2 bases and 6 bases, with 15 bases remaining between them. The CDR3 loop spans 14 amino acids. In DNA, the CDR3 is TGCGCCAGCAGCTTTGCGGGGCGGACCGGCGAGCAGTACTTC. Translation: CASSFAGRTGEQYF.

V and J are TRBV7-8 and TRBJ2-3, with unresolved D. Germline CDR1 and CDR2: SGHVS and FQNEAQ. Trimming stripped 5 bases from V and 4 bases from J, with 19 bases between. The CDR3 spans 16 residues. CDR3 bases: TGTGCCAGCAGCATAGTAGGAGCGACGGTTCCAGATACGCAGTATTTT. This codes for CASSIVGATVPDTQYF.

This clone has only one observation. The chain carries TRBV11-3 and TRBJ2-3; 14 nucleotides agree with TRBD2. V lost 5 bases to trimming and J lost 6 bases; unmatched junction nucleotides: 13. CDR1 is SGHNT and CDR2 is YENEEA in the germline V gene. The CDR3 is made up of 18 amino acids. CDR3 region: CASSQFAGTSGRGDTQYF. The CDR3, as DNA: TGTGCCAGCAGCCAATTTGCCGGGACTAGCGGGAGAGGGGATACGCAGTATTTT.

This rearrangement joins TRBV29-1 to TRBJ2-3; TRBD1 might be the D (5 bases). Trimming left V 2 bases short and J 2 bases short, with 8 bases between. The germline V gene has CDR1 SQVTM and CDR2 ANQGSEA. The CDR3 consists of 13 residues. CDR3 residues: CSVEKGFTDTQYF. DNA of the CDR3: TGCAGCGTTGAAAAGGGGTTCACAGATACGCAGTATTTT.

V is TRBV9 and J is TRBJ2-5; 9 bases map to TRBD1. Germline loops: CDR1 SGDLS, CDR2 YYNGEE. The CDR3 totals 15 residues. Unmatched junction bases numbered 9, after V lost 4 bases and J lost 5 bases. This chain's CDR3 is CASSSPTGGTETQYF. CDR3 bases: TGTGCCAGCAGCTCCCCGACAGGGGGTACTGAGACCCAGTACTTC.

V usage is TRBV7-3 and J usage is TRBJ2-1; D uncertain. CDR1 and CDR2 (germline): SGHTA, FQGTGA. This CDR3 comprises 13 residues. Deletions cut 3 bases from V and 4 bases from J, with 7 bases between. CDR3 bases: TGTGCCAGCAGCTTGAGACCTTACAATGAGCAGTTCTTC. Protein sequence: CASSLRPYNEQFF.

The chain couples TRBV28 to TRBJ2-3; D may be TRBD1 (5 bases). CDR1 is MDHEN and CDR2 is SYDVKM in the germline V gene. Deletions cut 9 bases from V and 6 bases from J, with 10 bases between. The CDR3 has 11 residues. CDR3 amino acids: CASLGADTQYF. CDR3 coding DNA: TGTGCCAGTCTTGGGGCGGATACGCAGTATTTT.

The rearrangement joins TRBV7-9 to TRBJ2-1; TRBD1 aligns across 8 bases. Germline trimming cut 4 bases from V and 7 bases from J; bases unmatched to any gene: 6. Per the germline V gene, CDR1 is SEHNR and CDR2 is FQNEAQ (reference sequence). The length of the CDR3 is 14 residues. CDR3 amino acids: CASSSDRGGNEQFF. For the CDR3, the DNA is TGTGCCAGCAGCTCAGACAGGGGCGGGAATGAGCAGTTCTTC.

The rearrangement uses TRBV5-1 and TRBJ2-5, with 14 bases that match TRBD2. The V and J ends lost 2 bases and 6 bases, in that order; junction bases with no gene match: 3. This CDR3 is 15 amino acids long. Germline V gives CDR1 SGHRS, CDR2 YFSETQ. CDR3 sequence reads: CASSFGLAGGQTQYF. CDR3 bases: TGCGCCAGCAGCTTCGGACTAGCGGGAGGTCAGACCCAGTACTTC. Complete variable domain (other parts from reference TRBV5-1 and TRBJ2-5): KAGVTQTPRYLIKTRGQQVTLSCSPISGHRSVSWYQQTPGQGLQFLFEYFSETQRNKGNFPGRFSGRQFSNSRSEMNVSTLELGDSALYLCASSFGLAGGQTQYFGPGTRLLVL.

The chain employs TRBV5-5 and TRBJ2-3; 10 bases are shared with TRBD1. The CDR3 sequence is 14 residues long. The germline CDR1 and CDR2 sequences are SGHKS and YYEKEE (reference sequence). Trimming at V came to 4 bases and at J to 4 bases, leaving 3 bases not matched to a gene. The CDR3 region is CASSIGQGADTQYF. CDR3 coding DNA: TGTGCCAGCAGCATAGGACAGGGGGCAGATACGCAGTATTTT.

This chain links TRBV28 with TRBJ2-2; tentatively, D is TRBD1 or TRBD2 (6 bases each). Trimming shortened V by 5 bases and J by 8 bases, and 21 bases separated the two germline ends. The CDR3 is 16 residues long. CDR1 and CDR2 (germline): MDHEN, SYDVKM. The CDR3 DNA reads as TGTGCCAGCAGTACAGGGACTCCCGGCGGCGTTGGGGAGCTGTTTTTT. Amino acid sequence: CASSTGTPGGVGELFF.

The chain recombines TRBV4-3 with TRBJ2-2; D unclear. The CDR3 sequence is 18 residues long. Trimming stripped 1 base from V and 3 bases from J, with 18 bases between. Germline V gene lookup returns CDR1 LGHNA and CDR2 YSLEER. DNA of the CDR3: TGCGCCAGCAGCCAAGGCAACAGCCACTCGCCCTACACCGGGGAGCTGTTTTTT. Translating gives CASSQGNSHSPYTGELFF.

CDR3 region: CASSGSLNEWGGAVYGYTF. As DNA, the CDR3 is TGTGCCAGCAGCGGGTCCCTTAACGAGTGGGGGGGTGCTGTCTATGGCTACACCTTC. The chain carries TRBV9 and TRBJ1-2; tentative D call: TRBD1 (5 bases). This CDR3 has 19 amino acids. The germline V gene has CDR1 SGDLS and CDR2 YYNGEE. The V and J ends lost 3 bases and 4 bases respectively, with 28 bases between them.

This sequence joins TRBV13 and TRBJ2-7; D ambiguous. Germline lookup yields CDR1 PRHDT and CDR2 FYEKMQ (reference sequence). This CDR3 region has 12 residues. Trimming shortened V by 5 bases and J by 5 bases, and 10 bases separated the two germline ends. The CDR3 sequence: CASSQMGHEQYF. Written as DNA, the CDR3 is TGTGCCAGCAGCCAAATGGGCCACGAGCAGTACTTC.

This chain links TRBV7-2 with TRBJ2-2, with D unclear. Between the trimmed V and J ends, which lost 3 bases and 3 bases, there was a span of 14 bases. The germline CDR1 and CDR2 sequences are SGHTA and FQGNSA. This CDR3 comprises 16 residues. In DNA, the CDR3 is TGTGCCAGCAGCTTTGGCTGGGTTACGGACACCGGGGAGCTGTTTTTT. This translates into CASSFGWVTDTGELFF.

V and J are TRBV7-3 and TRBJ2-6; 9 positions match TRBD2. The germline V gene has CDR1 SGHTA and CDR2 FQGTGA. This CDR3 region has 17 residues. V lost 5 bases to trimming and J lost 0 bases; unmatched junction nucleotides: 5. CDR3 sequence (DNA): TGTGCCAGCAGCCAGGGACTAGCTACCTCTGGGGCCAACGTCCTGACTTTC. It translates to CASSQGLATSGANVLTF. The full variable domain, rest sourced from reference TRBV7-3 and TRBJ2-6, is GAGVSQTPSNKVTEKGKYVELRCDPISGHTALYWYRQSLGQGPEFLIYFQGTGAADDSGLPNDRFFAVRPEGSVSTLKIQRTERGDSAVYLCASSQGLATSGANVLTFGAGSRLTVL.

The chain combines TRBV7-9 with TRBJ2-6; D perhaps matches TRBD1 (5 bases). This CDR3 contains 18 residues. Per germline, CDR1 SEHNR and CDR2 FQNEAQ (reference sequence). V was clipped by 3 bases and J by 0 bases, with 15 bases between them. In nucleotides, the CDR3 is TGTGCCAGCAGCTTTCGAGACAGCCCTTACTCTGGGGCCAACGTCCTGACTTTC. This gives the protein CASSFRDSPYSGANVLTF.

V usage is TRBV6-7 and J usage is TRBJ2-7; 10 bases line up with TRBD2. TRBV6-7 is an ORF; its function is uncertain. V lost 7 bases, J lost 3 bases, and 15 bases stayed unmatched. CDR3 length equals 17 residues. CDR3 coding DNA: TGTGCCAGCATCAACGGACCAGGACTAGCGGTAAGCTACGAGCAGTACTTC. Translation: CASINGPGLAVSYEQYF.